This T cell receptor beta chain was sequenced in a study of T cell responses to AZD1222 COVID-19 vaccine. Whole-study results and caveats: Spike-specific TCR breadth and depth both grew after two AZD1222 doses.

Using immunoSEQ multiplex PCR, the repertoire was profiled, and TCRdb retains in-frame clones only, with some absent. The data contain about 150,000 clones, about 89% of them singletons. V lost 2 bases, J lost 1 base, and 5 bases lay in between. The CDR3 has 13 residues. Germline V CDR1 and CDR2: SNHLY, FYNNEI. As for this clone: Its specificity is unknown.

This receptor was identified in an adult who received the AZD1222 COVID-19 vaccine. The gene calls are TRBV2 and TRBJ1-2; no clear D. The source material was peripheral blood, sampled 28 days after the second AZD1222 dose. CDR3 nucleotides: TGTGCCAGCAGTGAAAAATATAACTATGGCTACACCTTC. Its translation is CASSEKYNYGYTF.